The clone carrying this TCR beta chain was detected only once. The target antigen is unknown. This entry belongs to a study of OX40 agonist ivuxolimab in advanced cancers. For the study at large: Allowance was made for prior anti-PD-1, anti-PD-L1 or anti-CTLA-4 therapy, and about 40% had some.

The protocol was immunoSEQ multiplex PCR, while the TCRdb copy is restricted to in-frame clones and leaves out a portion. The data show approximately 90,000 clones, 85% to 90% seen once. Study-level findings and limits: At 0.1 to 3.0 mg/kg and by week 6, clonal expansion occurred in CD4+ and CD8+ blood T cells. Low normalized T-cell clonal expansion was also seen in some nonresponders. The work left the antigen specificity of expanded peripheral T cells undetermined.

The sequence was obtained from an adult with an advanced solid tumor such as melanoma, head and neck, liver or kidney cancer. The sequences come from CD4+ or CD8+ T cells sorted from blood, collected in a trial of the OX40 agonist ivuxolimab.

CDR3 in amino acids: CSVGRQGAADTQYF. CDR3 DNA: TGCAGCGTTGGAAGACAGGGGGCGGCAGATACGCAGTATTTT. The chain employs TRBV29-1 and TRBJ2-3, with TRBD1 matching 10 bases. Germline lookup yields CDR1 SQVTM and CDR2 ANQGSEA. Germline trimming cut 4 bases from V and 4 bases from J; bases unmatched to any gene: 5. This CDR3 is built from 14 residues.